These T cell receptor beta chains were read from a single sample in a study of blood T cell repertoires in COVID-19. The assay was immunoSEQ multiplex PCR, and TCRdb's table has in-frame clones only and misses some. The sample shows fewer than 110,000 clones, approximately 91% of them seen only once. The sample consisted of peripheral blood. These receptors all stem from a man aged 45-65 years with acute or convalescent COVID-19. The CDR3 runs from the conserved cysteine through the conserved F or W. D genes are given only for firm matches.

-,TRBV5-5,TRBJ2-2,CASSFRNTGELFF
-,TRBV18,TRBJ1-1,CASSPDRIKGEAFF
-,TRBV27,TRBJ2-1,CASSPGYEQFF
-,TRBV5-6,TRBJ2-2,CASSQPGPGPGELFF
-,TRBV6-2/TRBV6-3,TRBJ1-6,CASRYRTVPPRTYNSPLHF
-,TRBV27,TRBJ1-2,CASSFGGLGSNYGYTF
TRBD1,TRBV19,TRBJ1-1,CARSGRDRENTEAFF
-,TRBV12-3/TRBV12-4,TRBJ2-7,CASTNYEQYF
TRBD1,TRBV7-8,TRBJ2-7,CASSETGTGSGEQYF
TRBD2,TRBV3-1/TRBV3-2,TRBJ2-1,CASSRNSGGPSYNEQFF
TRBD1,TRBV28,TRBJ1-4,CASSFGQGAGEKLFF
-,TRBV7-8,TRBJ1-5,CASSLVDSSGPQHF
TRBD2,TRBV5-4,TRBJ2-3,CASRPAGGPGDTQYF
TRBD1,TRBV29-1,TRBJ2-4,CSAALSAGTGRNIQYF
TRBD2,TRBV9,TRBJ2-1,CASSVTLAGNEQFF
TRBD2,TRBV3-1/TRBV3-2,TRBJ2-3,CASSQDWRGGTDTQYF
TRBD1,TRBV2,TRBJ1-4,CASTSADRANEKLFF
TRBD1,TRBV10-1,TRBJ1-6,CASSSGQYNSPLHF
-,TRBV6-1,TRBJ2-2,CASSEGLGKGGELFF
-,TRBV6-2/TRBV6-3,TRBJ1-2,CASSGDRSERNYGYTF
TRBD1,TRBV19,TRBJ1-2,CASSPETGVGYGYTF
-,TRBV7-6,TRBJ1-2,CASSLSQAGGYTF
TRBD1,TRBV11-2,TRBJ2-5,CASSLTPSGTGQETQYF
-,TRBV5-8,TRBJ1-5,CASSVGPSRGQPQHF
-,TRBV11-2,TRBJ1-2,CASKQGSVSRGYTF
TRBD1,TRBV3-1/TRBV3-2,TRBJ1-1,CASREGQLNTEAFF
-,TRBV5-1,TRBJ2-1,CASSLERAPTISYNEQFF
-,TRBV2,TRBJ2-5,CASGLTMETQYF
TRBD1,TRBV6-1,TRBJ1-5,CASSDPGQGLGGNQPQHF
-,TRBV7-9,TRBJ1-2,CASSYSPPGVYGYTF
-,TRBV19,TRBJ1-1,CASAMGLRNTEAFF
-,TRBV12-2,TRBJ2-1,CASRFGTSGYNEQFF
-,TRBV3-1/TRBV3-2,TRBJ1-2,CASSPLGAAGYGYTF
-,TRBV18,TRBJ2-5,CASSRDTQETQYF
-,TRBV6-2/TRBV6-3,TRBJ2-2,CASSTTKAGELFF
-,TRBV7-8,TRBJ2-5,CASSAELQGTQETQYF
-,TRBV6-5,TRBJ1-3,CASSPVETGNTIYF
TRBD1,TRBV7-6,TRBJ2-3,CASSLTDRLQLGDTQYF
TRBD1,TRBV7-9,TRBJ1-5,CASSADRAGQPQHF
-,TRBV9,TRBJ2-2,CASSDPKRMNTGELFF
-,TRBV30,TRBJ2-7,CAWSEVGAEQYF
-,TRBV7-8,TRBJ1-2,CASSPRTVSNNYGYTF
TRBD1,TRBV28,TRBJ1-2,CASSAPRDRDGYTF
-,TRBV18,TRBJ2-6,CASSPQSSGANVLTF
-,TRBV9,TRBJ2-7,CASSARQDAINEQYF
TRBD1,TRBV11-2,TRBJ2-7,CASSSGDRGGEQYF
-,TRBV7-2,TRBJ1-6,CASSSVVISPLHF
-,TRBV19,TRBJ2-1,CASRILGGNEQFF